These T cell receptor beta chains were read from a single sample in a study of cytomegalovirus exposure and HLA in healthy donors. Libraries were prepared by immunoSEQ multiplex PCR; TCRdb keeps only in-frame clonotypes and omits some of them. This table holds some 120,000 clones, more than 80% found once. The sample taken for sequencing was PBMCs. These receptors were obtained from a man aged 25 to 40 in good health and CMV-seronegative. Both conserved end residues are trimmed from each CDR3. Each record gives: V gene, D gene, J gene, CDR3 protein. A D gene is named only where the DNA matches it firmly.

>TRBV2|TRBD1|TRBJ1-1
ASSEGPPGGSVTEAF
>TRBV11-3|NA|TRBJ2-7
ASRAGGSSYEQY
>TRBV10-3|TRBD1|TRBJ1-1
AINRDRDTEAF
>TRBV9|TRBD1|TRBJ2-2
ASSEDRGNTGELF
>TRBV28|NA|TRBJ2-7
ASSFGRGTYEQY
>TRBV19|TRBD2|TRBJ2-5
ASSIPGLVETQY
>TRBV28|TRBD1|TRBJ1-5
ASSLLQGDNQPQH
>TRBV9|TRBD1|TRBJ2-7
ASGGQGSYEQY
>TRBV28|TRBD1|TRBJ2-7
ASNPFWGQSSYEQY
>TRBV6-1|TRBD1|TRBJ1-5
ASVEHDRVNQPQH
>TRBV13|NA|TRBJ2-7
ASSLVDELEGQY
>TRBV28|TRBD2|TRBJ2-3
ASSPRAAGVDTQY
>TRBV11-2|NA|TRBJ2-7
ASSSPSALSYEQY
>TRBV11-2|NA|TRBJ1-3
ASSIDRSSGNTIY
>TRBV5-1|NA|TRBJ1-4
ASSLIFLFNEKLF
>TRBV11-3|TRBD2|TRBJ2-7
ASSSGVGGLASGRMDEQY
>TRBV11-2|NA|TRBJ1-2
ASSLDLPAAYGYT
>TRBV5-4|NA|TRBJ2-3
ASSFISGGGPDTQY
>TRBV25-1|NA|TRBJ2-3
ASTQGVSGGDTQY
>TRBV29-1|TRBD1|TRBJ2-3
SVGVPGQGQATDTQY
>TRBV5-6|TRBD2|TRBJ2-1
ASSPGLVSDEQF
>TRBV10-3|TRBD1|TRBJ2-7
AISEPGQGSEQY
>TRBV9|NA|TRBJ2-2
ASSVAGLPSGELF
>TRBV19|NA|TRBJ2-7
ASSSDIGNSYEQY
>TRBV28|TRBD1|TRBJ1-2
ASRPLAGTGVFSGYT
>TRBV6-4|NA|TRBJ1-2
ASRPTTGGYGYT
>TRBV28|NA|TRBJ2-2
ASSYPAWGVGTGELF
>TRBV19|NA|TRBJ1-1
ATPGRGTEAF
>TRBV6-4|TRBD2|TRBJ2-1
ASSATSGSGNEQF
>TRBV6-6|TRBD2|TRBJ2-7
ASSLGTSGMGYEQY
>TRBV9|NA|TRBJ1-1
ASSVGGNPEAF
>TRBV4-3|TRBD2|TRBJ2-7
ASSQVVSSGSYEQY
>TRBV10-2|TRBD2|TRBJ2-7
ASRLAGGGYEQY
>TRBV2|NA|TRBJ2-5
ASSSWREQETQY
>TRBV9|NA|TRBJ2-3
ASSPMPGGRDFTDTQY
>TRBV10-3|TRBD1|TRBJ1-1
AINLGGRNTEAF
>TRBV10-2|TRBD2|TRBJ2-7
ASKKGLADTYEQY